A selection of T cell receptor beta chains follows, all from one sample in a study of shared clonotypes between healthy human individuals. Method: immunoSEQ multiplex PCR; TCRdb's copy keeps in-frame clones and lacks some. The sample yields some 2.4 million clones, 80% to 95% seen once. Input material: naive CD4+ T cells from PBMCs. The receptors were sampled from a man younger than 30 in good health. Some clones in this sample may be carry-over from other donors' samples. Both conserved end residues are part of each CDR3. The order of the fields is V gene, CDR3 protein.

>TRBV7-9
CASSLIRGEQFF
>TRBV5-1
CASSTDRTGPIYF
>TRBV29-1
CSVRDPFRGGYTF
>TRBV7-9
CASSPLRWNSYEQYF
>TRBV18
CASSPPSGIETQYF
>TRBV5-1
CASSPGTFQETQYF
>TRBV19
CASSIGLELQETQYF
>TRBV7-2
CASSWDRTVETQYF
>TRBV7-9
CASARGGQGNTIYF
>TRBV6-1
CASSENRGLTEAFF
>TRBV18
CASSPPGGVVRNEQFF
>TRBV6-1
CASRVAGAHYEQYF
>TRBV5-1
CASSHRTGYDTQYF
>TRBV19
CASSPRTSGGSSYEQYF
>TRBV7-9
CASSLVGGGEDEQYF
>TRBV6-1
CASRDSGSLLQQYF
>TRBV30
CAWGTGGVTQYF
>TRBV5-1
CASSPGQGASYNEQFF
>TRBV11-3
CASSLGRGDVDKNIQYF
>TRBV27
CASSLRSAVNTDTQYF
>TRBV5-5
CASSLVPAGGTYEQYF
>TRBV28
CASSGTGQPINEQFF
>TRBV7-8
CASSRRQGPMETQYF
>TRBV11-2
CASSLRSSGRAPGELFF
>TRBV10-3
CAITMDRNTEAFF
>TRBV29-1
CSFRDGDEKLFF
>TRBV29-1
CSVRTGRGSTGELFF